These 6 T cell receptor beta chains originate from one sample sequenced in a study of blood T cell repertoires in COVID-19. The assay was immunoSEQ multiplex PCR, and TCRdb's table has in-frame clones only and misses some. Counted here are about 220,000 clones, approximately 86% occurring once; the ten biggest clones make up around 3.3%. Source material: peripheral blood. The receptors here all came from an elderly woman with acute or convalescent COVID-19.

The V call is TRBV5-1, the J call TRBJ1-5, with 10 positions matching TRBD1. Unmatched junction bases numbered 8, after V lost 4 bases and J lost 4 bases. The germline V gene encodes CDR1 SGHRS and CDR2 YFSETQ. CDR3 length: 16 amino acids. CDR3 loop: CASSPRPGQGNQPQHF. The CDR3 DNA reads as TGCGCCAGCAGCCCGCGTCCGGGACAGGGGAATCAGCCCCAGCATTTT.

The V gene is TRBV7-2, the J gene TRBJ1-1; D unresolved. V was pared by 5 bases and J by 1 base, with 17 bases between. There are 16 residues in the CDR3. CDR1 is SGHTA and CDR2 is FQGNSA in the germline V gene. The CDR3 DNA follows: TGTGCCAGCAGCCCCAATTTGAGGCAGCCGAACACTGAAGCTTTCTTT. Translation: CASSPNLRQPNTEAFF.

The chain has TRBV7-2 and TRBJ2-2, with a weak D call TRBD1 (6 bases). The CDR3 length is 15 residues. CDR1 is SGHTA and CDR2 is FQGNSA in the germline V gene. V was trimmed by 7 bases and J by 5 bases, leaving 17 bases between them. In DNA, the CDR3 is TGTGCCAGCACCCGACTTCTCAGGGGAACCGGGGAGCTGTTTTTT. It yields the protein CASTRLLRGTGELFF.

V gene TRBV5-4 combines with J gene TRBJ2-1; 8 nucleotides align to TRBD1. The CDR3 totals 15 residues. V trimming: 4 bases; J trimming: 2 bases; junction bases outside the gene matches: 5. Germline V lookup: CDR1 SGHNT, CDR2 YYREEE (reference sequence). In DNA, the CDR3 is TGTGCCAGCAGCCAAACAGGGGGGACCTACAATGAGCAGTTCTTC. Its protein is CASSQTGGTYNEQFF.

The CDR3 DNA sequence: TGTGCCAGCAGCTTAGGCGGACAGGGACACTATGGCTACACCTTC. It yields the protein CASSLGGQGHYGYTF. The gene calls are TRBV7-8 and TRBJ1-2; 8 bases agree with TRBD1. J was trimmed by 3 bases and V by 1 base; bases with no gene match: 4. The CDR3 sequence is 15 residues long. Germline-derived CDR1 and CDR2 are SGHVS and FQNEAQ.

The chain joins TRBV7-3 to TRBJ1-1; D is unclear. Trimming left V 5 bases short and J 0 bases short, with 7 bases between. Looked up from germline, CDR1 is SGHTA and CDR2 is FQGTGA. The CDR3 contains 13 residues. The CDR3 region has the DNA TGTGCCAGCAGCCTCTATATGAACACTGAAGCTTTCTTT. This gives the protein CASSLYMNTEAFF.